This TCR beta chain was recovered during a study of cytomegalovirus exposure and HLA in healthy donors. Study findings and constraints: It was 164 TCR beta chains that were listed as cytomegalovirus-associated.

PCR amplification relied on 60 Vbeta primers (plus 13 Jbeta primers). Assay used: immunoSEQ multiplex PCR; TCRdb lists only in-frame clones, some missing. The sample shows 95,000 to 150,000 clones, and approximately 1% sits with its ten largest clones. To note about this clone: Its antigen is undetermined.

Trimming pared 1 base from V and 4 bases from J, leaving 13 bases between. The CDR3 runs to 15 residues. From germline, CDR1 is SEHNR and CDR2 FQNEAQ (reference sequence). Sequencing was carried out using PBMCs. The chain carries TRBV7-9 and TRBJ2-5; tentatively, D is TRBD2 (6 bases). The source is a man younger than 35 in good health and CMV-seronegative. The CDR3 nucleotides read TGTGCCAGCAGCTTAGGGGACGGGGGAATAGAGACCCAGTACTTC. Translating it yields CASSLGDGGIETQYF.